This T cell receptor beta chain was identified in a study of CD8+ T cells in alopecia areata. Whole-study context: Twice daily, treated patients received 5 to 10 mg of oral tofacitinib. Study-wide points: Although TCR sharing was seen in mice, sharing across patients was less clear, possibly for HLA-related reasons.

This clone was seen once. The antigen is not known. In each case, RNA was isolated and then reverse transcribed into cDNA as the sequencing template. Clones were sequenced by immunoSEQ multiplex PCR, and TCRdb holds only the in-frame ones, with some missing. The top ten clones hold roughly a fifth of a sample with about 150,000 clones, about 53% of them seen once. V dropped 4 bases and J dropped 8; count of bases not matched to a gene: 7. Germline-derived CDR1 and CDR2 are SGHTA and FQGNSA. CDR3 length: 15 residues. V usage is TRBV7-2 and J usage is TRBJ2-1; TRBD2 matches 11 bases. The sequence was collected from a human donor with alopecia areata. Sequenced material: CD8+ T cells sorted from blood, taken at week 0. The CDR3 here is CASSYSGGAADEQFF. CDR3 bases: TGTGCCAGCAGCTATAGCGGGGGGGCCGCGGATGAGCAGTTCTTC.